A single sample gave rise to the 3 T cell receptor beta chains below, sequenced in a study of Ad26.COV2.S vaccination and SARS-CoV-2 variants. This sample's treatment: roughly 20 received Ad26.COV2.S at low or high dose, single or two shots; about five received placebo; per-sample allocation not given. It was on day 63 after the first vaccine or placebo injection that samples were taken. Profiling relied on immunoSEQ multiplex PCR, and the TCRdb table lists in-frame clones only, not all of them. The sample carries around 450,000 clones, roughly 90% recorded once. The sequencing used peripheral blood, collected in a trial of Ad26.COV2.S vaccine versus placebo. These receptors were collected from a person aged 18-60 years who received the Ad26.COV2.S COVID-19 vaccine or a placebo.

The rearrangement uses TRBV6-4 and TRBJ2-3; 15 bases agree with TRBD2. CDR1 and CDR2 from the germline V gene are MRHNA and SNTAGT. The CDR3 spans 16 residues. Losses at the gene ends were 6 bases for V and 6 bases for J; bases not matched to a gene: 7. The CDR3 sequence: CASRDGLAGGPDTQYF. The CDR3, as DNA: TGTGCCAGCAGGGACGGACTAGCGGGAGGGCCGGATACGCAGTATTTT.

The genes are TRBV7-2 and TRBJ1-2, with D maybe TRBD1 (6 bases). There are 15 residues in the CDR3. Trimming stripped 1 base from V and 6 bases from J, with 15 bases between. Germline CDR1 SGHTA, CDR2 FQGNSA. Here the CDR3 DNA reads TGTGCCAGCAGCTTAGACAGGGACCGAATGGATGGCTACACCTTC. Translation: CASSLDRDRMDGYTF.

CDR3 in amino acids: CAWSFDSSNQPQHF. CDR3 nucleotide sequence: TGTGCCTGGAGCTTCGACAGCAGCAATCAGCCCCAGCATTTT. The chain combines TRBV30 with TRBJ1-5, with D possibly matching TRBD1 (5 bases). The CDR3 covers 14 residues. V gave up 3 bases and J gave up 1 base, with 10 bases separating them. Germline CDR1 GTSNPN, CDR2 SVGIG (reference sequence).